The following is a T cell receptor (beta chain) sequence with its context. This record comes from a study of CD8+ T cells in alopecia areata. The CDR3 runs 13 residues. Germline V gene lookup returns CDR1 MNHEY and CDR2 SMNVEV (reference sequence). Trimming shortened V by 5 bases and J by 7 bases, and 12 bases separated the two germline ends. Following RNA extraction, reverse transcription yielded cDNA that acted as the sequencing template. Only in-frame clones appear in the TCRdb table, and some are missing; sequencing was by immunoSEQ multiplex PCR. The sample lists 65,000 to 100,000 clones, just over 50% occurring once.

The source of this sequence is a human donor with alopecia areata. Source material: NKG2D-high CD8+ T cells sorted from blood. The chain carries TRBV27 and TRBJ1-5; possibly TRBD1 for D (6 bases). The CDR3 coding sequence is TGTGCCAGCAGTGACACAGGGATACAGCCCCAGCATTTT. Amino acid sequence: CASSDTGIQPQHF.